The T cell receptor (beta chain) described here comes from a study of blood T cells in healthy people across ages. Findings and limits, study-wide: It was held that diversity estimates obtained from one million T cells represented underestimates.

The CDR3 has 17 residues. After removal of 3 bases from V and 3 bases from J, the junction contained 12 bases not matched to a gene. Of note for this clonotype: Its antigen is not known.

A second roughly 7 to 11 cycle PCR used barcoded and J-beta primers. In TCRdb, the 5' RACE reads were re-called with MiXCR into one record per CDR3 protein. In the table there are 1.2 million to 1.5 million distinct CDR3 sequences, 42% of which are singletons. V usage is TRBV12-3 or TRBV12-4 and J usage is TRBJ2-5; TRBD2 agrees at 8 bases. The sequence was obtained from a woman under 30 in good health. Sequenced material: blood. CDR3 nucleotides: TGTGCCAGCAGTTTCTATATAAGCGGGAGTTGGGAAGAGACCCAGTACTTC. Its translation is CASSFYISGSWEETQYF.